This T cell receptor beta chain was captured by sequencing in a study of vaccination effects on CD4 cells after COVID-19. Study-level findings and limits: Whether induced by infection or by vaccine, clones showed marked clonal contraction late after vaccination.

TCRdb keeps only in-frame clones here, not all; method: immunoSEQ multiplex PCR. The sample carries approximately 37,000 clones, 65% to 75% recorded once. CD4+ T cell isolation took place after 10 days of culture. Each culture had half its medium swapped for IL-2 medium on days 3 and 7. For this clone: The antigen remains undetermined.

This specimen consisted of CD4+ T cells from PBMCs cultured without peptide, obtained before COVID-19 vaccination. The sequence was collected from a human donor who received a COVID-19 vaccine.

The chain's CDR3 is CASSLGSGGSAGNTIYF. CDR3 in DNA: TGTGCCAGCAGTTTAGGGTCAGGGGGATCCGCTGGAAACACCATATATTTT. The chain is built from TRBV28 and TRBJ1-3; 7 bases line up with TRBD1. The CDR3 sequence is 17 residues long. Germline V CDR1 and CDR2: MDHEN, SYDVKM. V shed 2 bases, J shed 2 bases, and the junction held 9 bases outside the gene matches.